The clone carrying this TCR beta chain was recorded once. The V gene's germline CDR1 is MNHEY and CDR2 SVGAGI. The length of the CDR3 is 13 residues. Trimming took off 5 bases at V and 3 bases at J, with 10 bases between the two ends. Measured with immunoSEQ multiplex PCR; TCRdb has only the in-frame clones, and not every one. The sample lists around 130,000 clones, about 81% occurring once. The data are from a study of blood T cell repertoires in COVID-19. In the study overall: The study drew acute and convalescent COVID-19 samples from the United States, Italy and Spain.

Specimen: peripheral blood. V and J are TRBV6-5 and TRBJ2-5, with D maybe TRBD2 (5 bases). The clonotype was recovered from an elderly woman with acute or convalescent COVID-19. The CDR3 loop is CASSTDWKETQYF. CDR3 DNA: TGTGCCAGCAGTACGGACTGGAAAGAGACCCAGTACTTC.